This T cell receptor beta chain was captured in a study of T cell responses to AZD1222 COVID-19 vaccine. In the case of this clone: Its antigen is not known.

Trimming cost V 7 bases and J 4 bases, with 20 bases left between them. Per germline, CDR1 SNHLY and CDR2 FYNNEI. This CDR3 spans 16 amino acids. Data came from immunoSEQ multiplex PCR; TCRdb stores just in-frame clones and leaves some out. This sample has fewer than 200,000 clones, with around 88% found just once. Whole-study results and caveats: No repertoire was sampled before or during the peak T cell response, only after it. Clonal diversity may have been underestimated in mostly white British donors. Only a handful of individuals given AZD1222 were seropositive at baseline.

The receptor's source is an adult who received the AZD1222 COVID-19 vaccine. The sequences come from peripheral blood, collected 28 days after the second AZD1222 dose. The J gene is TRBJ1-5, the V gene TRBV2, with a possible D match to TRBD1 (5 bases). CDR3 in DNA: TGTGCCAGCAACCCCACGGTCAGGGTAGGGAATCAGCCCCAGCATTTT. Translated, it gives CASNPTVRVGNQPQHF.